This passage covers 20 T cell receptor beta chains from one sample sequenced in a study of T cell repertoires in cytomegalovirus infection. Their antigens remain unidentified. One entry per CDR3 protein results from TCRdb running MiXCR on the reads. The sample has around 120,000 distinct CDR3 sequences; 20% to 30% are singletons. The sequenced sample consisted of PBMCs, sequenced either directly or after in vitro stimulation (not recorded which). Receptors originate from a human donor in good health (CMV status not recorded). Some clones in this sample may be carry-over from other donors' samples.

The genes are TRBV29-1 and TRBJ1-1; D is undetermined. Germline lookup yields CDR1 SQVTM and CDR2 ANQGSEA. Trimming left V 4 bases short and J 1 base short, with 13 bases between. The CDR3 extends over 14 amino acids. This CDR3 is CSVGPQSGNTEAFF. The CDR3 bases are TGCAGCGTTGGACCACAATCAGGGAACACTGAAGCTTTCTTT.

V usage is TRBV4-3 and J usage is TRBJ1-4; D is unclear. Germline assignment: CDR1 LGHNA and CDR2 YSLEER. The V and J ends lost 0 bases and 3 bases respectively, with 11 bases between them. CDR3 length equals 16 residues. The CDR3 bases are TGCGCCAGCAGCCAAGACCCGTCGGGGTCTAATGAAAAACTGTTTTTT. Translated, it gives CASSQDPSGSNEKLFF.

This clonotype was counted a few times. The chain recombines TRBV7-8 with TRBJ2-7, with D possibly TRBD2 on 5 matching bases. The CDR3 spans 14 residues. The germline V gene has CDR1 SGHVS and CDR2 FQNEAQ. Between the trimmed V and J ends, which lost 1 base and 7 bases, there was a span of 14 bases. CDR3 residues: CASSLDSAYTEQYF. Here the CDR3 DNA reads TGTGCCAGCAGCTTAGATAGCGCTTATACGGAGCAGTACTTC.

The chain is built from TRBV9 and TRBJ2-2, with D tentatively TRBD1 (6 bases). This CDR3 is 15 amino acids long. Germline V gene sequence: CDR1 SGDLS, CDR2 YYNGEE. The germline V and J ends were trimmed by 3 bases and 3 bases, with 12 bases remaining between them. The CDR3 reads CASSGTARDTGELFF. The CDR3 DNA reads TGTGCCAGCAGCGGGACAGCCCGAGACACCGGGGAGCTGTTTTTT.

Many counts were recorded for this clonotype. The chain employs TRBV7-8 and TRBJ2-3; no clear D gene. Trimming removed 0 bases at V and 4 bases at J, with 5 bases between. Germline-derived CDR1 and CDR2 are SGHVS and FQNEAQ. This CDR3 region has 13 residues. CDR3 sequence: CASSLAWADTQYF. In DNA, the CDR3 is TGTGCCAGCAGCTTAGCGTGGGCAGATACGCAGTATTTT.

Ten or more counts support this clonotype. CDR3 nucleotide sequence: TGTGCCAGCAGCTTAGGGGGGGCCTCCTACGAGCAGTACTTC. Protein: CASSLGGASYEQYF. The chain is built from TRBV7-2 and TRBJ2-7; the D gene could be TRBD1 or TRBD2 (6 bases each). This CDR3 is built from 14 residues. With 1 base removed from V and 0 bases from J, the gap between germline ends came to 7 bases. Germline V CDR1 and CDR2: SGHTA, FQGNSA.

This clonotype occurred many times. This chain uses TRBV10-3 with TRBJ1-6; TRBD1 might be the D (5 bases). The CDR3 spans 13 residues. V was cut by 7 bases and J by 7 bases, with 11 bases left in between. CDR1 is ENHRY, CDR2 SYGVKD, per germline. CDR3 region: CAIKGLGNSPLHF. CDR3 coding DNA: TGTGCCATCAAGGGGCTCGGCAATTCACCCCTCCACTTT.

This clonotype came up a few times. The V gene is TRBV12-3 or TRBV12-4, the J gene TRBJ2-2; D is tentatively TRBD1 or TRBD2 (5 bases each). V lost 4 bases and J lost 8, with 20 bases in between. The CDR3 has 16 residues. CDR3: CASSSPTQRGLGELFF. In DNA, the CDR3 is TGTGCCAGCAGTTCCCCGACTCAGAGGGGTCTGGGGGAGCTGTTTTTT.

This clonotype was recorded many times. CDR3 region: CASSLGTAKETQYF. The CDR3 DNA reads as TGTGCCAGCAGCTTAGGGACAGCCAAAGAGACCCAGTACTTC. The V call is TRBV7-8, the J call TRBJ2-5; D perhaps matches TRBD1 (6 bases). V lost 1 base, J lost 3 bases, and 9 bases lay in between. This CDR3 comprises 14 residues. Germline CDR1 and CDR2: SGHVS and FQNEAQ.

This clonotype was found a few times. This chain uses TRBV29-1 with TRBJ2-1; D remains ambiguous. V gave up 4 bases and J gave up 7 bases, with 8 bases separating them. Germline V gene sequence: CDR1 SQVTM, CDR2 ANQGSEA. The CDR3 has 11 residues. In DNA form, the CDR3 reads TGCAGCGTTGCGCCTCTGAATGAGCAGTTCTTC. This gives the protein CSVAPLNEQFF.

In this sample, this clonotype turned up many times. The chain couples TRBV7-2 to TRBJ2-7; D is possibly TRBD1 (7 bases). Germline-derived CDR1 and CDR2 are SGHTA and FQGNSA. The V end was cut by 1 base, the J end by 2 bases, with 15 bases between. This CDR3 is built from 16 residues. CDR3 loop: CASSLEGGGIPYEQYF. DNA of the CDR3: TGTGCCAGCAGCTTAGAAGGGGGCGGGATTCCCTACGAGCAGTACTTC.

The chain recombines TRBV12-3 or TRBV12-4 with TRBJ2-3, with no clear D. V was cut by 4 bases and J by 1 base, with 9 bases left in between. There are 14 residues in the CDR3. CDR3 bases: TGTGCCAGCAGTTCAGAGACTCGCACAGATACGCAGTATTTT. Encoded protein: CASSSETRTDTQYF.

The gene calls are TRBV19 and TRBJ2-3, with D possibly being TRBD2 (6 bases). CDR3 length: 16 amino acids. The V gene lost 0 bases and the J gene lost 4 bases, with 14 bases spanning the gap. Germline lookup yields CDR1 LNHDA and CDR2 SQIVND (reference sequence). In DNA form, the CDR3 reads TGTGCCAGTAGTATAGATCCGGGAGTCCTCTCAGATACGCAGTATTTT. Its protein product is CASSIDPGVLSDTQYF.

The chain combines TRBV11-2 with TRBJ2-1; unclear D gene. Germline lookup yields CDR1 SGHAT and CDR2 FQNNGV. Between the trimmed V and J ends, which lost 1 base and 0 bases, there was a span of 7 bases. The CDR3 sequence is 15 residues long. This CDR3 is CASSLGTPSYNEQFF. In nucleotides, the CDR3 is TGTGCCAGCAGCTTAGGCACTCCCTCCTACAATGAGCAGTTCTTC.

This clonotype has only a few counts. The V call is TRBV29-1, the J call TRBJ1-1; 8 bases agree with TRBD1. CDR1 and CDR2 (germline): SQVTM, ANQGSEA. The CDR3 length is 12 residues. After removal of 7 bases from V and 6 bases from J, the junction contained 7 bases not matched to a gene. The CDR3 nucleotides are TGCAGCGCAGCCAGACAGGGGTCTGAAGCTTTCTTT. Its protein product is CSAARQGSEAFF.

This clonotype was seen only a few times. The chain joins TRBV28 to TRBJ2-2; 8 bases line up with TRBD1. This CDR3 region has 13 residues. The germline gives CDR1 MDHEN, CDR2 SYDVKM. J gave up 5 bases and V 10 bases, and 6 bases lay outside the gene matches. CDR3 coding DNA: TGTGCCATCCGGACAGGGTTAACCGGGGAGCTGTTTTTT. The encoded protein is CAIRTGLTGELFF.

This clonotype came up a few times. This rearrangement joins TRBV29-1 to TRBJ1-2, with TRBD1 matching 8 bases. Per the germline V gene, CDR1 is SQVTM and CDR2 is ANQGSEA. Unmatched junction bases numbered 7, after V lost 2 bases and J lost 8 bases. The CDR3 is 13 amino acids. CDR3 sequence (DNA): TGCAGCGTTGAACTGGGACAGGCGAGAGGCTACACCTTC. Residues: CSVELGQARGYTF.

This clonotype turned up a few times. The chain carries TRBV11-2 and TRBJ2-2; D is uncertain. The CDR3 runs 15 residues. Germline V lookup: CDR1 SGHAT, CDR2 FQNNGV. Trimming took off 6 bases at V and 4 bases at J, with 15 bases between the two ends. CDR3: CASSSGRRPTGELFF. The CDR3 DNA reads TGTGCCAGCAGTTCCGGACGGCGTCCCACCGGGGAGCTGTTTTTT.

This clonotype was seen many times. The chain uses TRBV7-9 and TRBJ1-1; perhaps TRBD1 as D (5 bases). Trimming pared 5 bases from V and 2 bases from J, leaving 12 bases between. Germline V CDR1 and CDR2: SEHNR, FQNEAQ (reference sequence). This CDR3 comprises 14 residues. CDR3 loop: CASSPGMGNTEAFF. In DNA, the CDR3 is TGTGCCAGCAGCCCAGGGATGGGAAACACTGAAGCTTTCTTT.

This clonotype was counted many times. This chain uses TRBV7-2 with TRBJ2-5; D is unclear. CDR1 is SGHTA, CDR2 FQGNSA, per germline. Trimming took off 5 bases at V and 5 bases at J, with 6 bases between the two ends. This CDR3 spans 11 amino acids. CDR3 residues: CASSQKETQYF. The CDR3 DNA sequence: TGTGCCAGCAGCCAAAAGGAGACCCAGTACTTC.